The 2 T cell receptor beta chains below were found in one sample sequenced in a study of blood T cell repertoires in COVID-19 (dated by TCRdb to 2018 to 2020). Library preparation employed the immunoSEQ multiplex PCR assay. TCRdb retrieved this table from immuneACCESS and kept in-frame rearrangements only. Not all clones are present; in checked studies, unresolved V genes account for under half, and no reason is known for the remainder. Counted in this sample were approximately 220,000 clones; about 90% of them appeared once. Together, the top ten hold 0.95% to 1.5% of the sample. The sequenced sample consisted of PBMCs or T cells enriched from blood (not recorded which). The receptors were gathered from a man aged 30-40 years who had recovered from COVID-19.

This chain links TRBV7-2 with TRBJ2-7; 10 bases are shared with TRBD2. Unmatched junction bases numbered 4, after V lost 0 bases and J lost 2 bases. The CDR3 spans 16 residues. Germline CDR1 and CDR2: SGHTA and FQGNSA. The CDR3 reads CASSLAPTSGTYEQYF. DNA of the CDR3: TGTGCCAGCAGCTTAGCGCCCACTAGCGGGACCTACGAGCAGTACTTC.

The chain joins TRBV2 to TRBJ2-7; unclear D gene. CDR1 and CDR2 from the germline V gene are SNHLY and FYNNEI. There are 13 residues in the CDR3. The V end was cut by 2 bases, the J end by 3 bases, with 8 bases between. CDR3 bases: TGTGCCAGCAGTGAATTCGTAGACTACGAGCAGTACTTC. This gives the protein CASSEFVDYEQYF.